The TCR beta chain described here comes from a study of blood T cell repertoires in COVID-19. In the study overall: COVID-19 samples, acute and convalescent, were from the United States, Italy and Spain. From T cells, B-cell-depleted T cells, or PBMCs came the material, which was cDNA or gDNA.

Seattle patients were enrolled during active infection and followed longitudinally. The V and J ends lost 6 bases and 0 bases, in that order; junction bases with no gene match: 16. This CDR3 is built from 18 residues. Germline CDR1 reads SNHLY; CDR2 reads FYNNEI. Per the study methods: Nucleated cell number was recorded as an estimate derived from reference gene primer amplification. Libraries were prepared by immunoSEQ multiplex PCR; TCRdb keeps only in-frame clonotypes and omits some of them. The V and J calls and clone size are taken from that table; D and trimming were inferred from the DNA. The data contain about 170,000 clones, 85% of them seen just once; the ten biggest clones take up roughly 8.4%.

The TCR comes from a woman of 80 years or more with COVID-19, enrolled during active disease. Sequencing input: peripheral blood. V is TRBV2 and J is TRBJ1-1, with TRBD1 identical over 7 bases. Here the CDR3 reads CASSRDSPEATMNTEAFF. CDR3 bases: TGTGCCAGCAGCCGGGACAGTCCCGAGGCGACCATGAACACTGAAGCTTTCTTT.